This paragraph covers one TCR beta chain sequence. Antigen: not known. RNA transcripts provided the source from which TCR beta CDR3 regions were amplified. The primer set for the first-round RT-PCR of the TCR CDR3 was HTBI. TCRdb re-derived calls from the multiplex PCR reads in MiXCR, one entry per CDR3 protein. Here the sample spans approximately 510,000 distinct CDR3 sequences, 46% being singletons. Germline CDR1 and CDR2: SGHTA and FQGNSA. The CDR3 is 13 residues long. Trimming shortened V by 6 bases and J by 3 bases, and 11 bases separated the two germline ends. The sample originates from a study of T cells in Graves' hyperthyroidism and ophthalmopathy. Study results and caveats: Using 13 V-J features, a model discriminated ophthalmopathy from stable hyperthyroidism. Ophthalmopathy prediction by the model preceded onset by a median about 6.5 months.

Patients were excluded for uncontrolled infection, other autoimmune disease, pregnancy or lactation. Every diagnosis used clinical symptoms, serum thyroxine and TRAb, thyroid ultrasound and orbital computed tomography. The chain employs TRBV7-2 and TRBJ1-1; D is ambiguous. This sequence originates from an adult woman with Graves' disease, either hyperthyroidism or ophthalmopathy (not recorded which). The sample comprised peripheral blood or thyroid tissue (not recorded which). CDR3 DNA: TGTGCCAGCAGACGCGTTTCGTACACTGAAGCTTTCTTT. Translating it yields CASRRVSYTEAFF.